Listed here are 25 T cell receptor beta chains from one sample, sequenced in a study of OX40 agonist ivuxolimab in advanced cancers. TCRdb keeps only in-frame clones here, not all; method: immunoSEQ multiplex PCR. The sample has 40,000 to 45,000 clones, just under 95% seen once. The material was CD4+ or CD8+ T cells sorted from blood, obtained in a trial of the OX40 agonist ivuxolimab. The receptors here all came from an adult with an advanced solid tumor such as melanoma, head and neck, liver or kidney cancer.

The CDR3 here is CASSLRGGMNTEAFF. The DNA for the CDR3 is TGTGCCAGTAGTCTTCGAGGGGGAATGAACACTGAAGCTTTCTTT. The chain carries TRBV19 and TRBJ1-1, with D perhaps matching TRBD1 (6 bases). The length of the CDR3 is 15 residues. Trimming removed 5 bases at V and 0 bases at J, with 13 bases between. CDR1 is LNHDA and CDR2 is SQIVND in the germline V gene (reference sequence).

The chain is built from TRBV27 and TRBJ1-5; D unresolved. Trimming left V 4 bases short and J 3 bases short, with 10 bases between. The CDR3 is 14 residues long. From germline, CDR1 is MNHEY and CDR2 SMNVEV (reference sequence). For the CDR3, the DNA is TGTGCCAGCAGTTCCCACGCATCCAATCAGCCCCAGCATTTT. This gives the protein CASSSHASNQPQHF.

The chain employs TRBV5-1 and TRBJ2-7; D unclear. The CDR3 length is 14 residues. Trimming left V 2 bases short and J 0 bases short, with 9 bases between. Germline loops: CDR1 SGHRS, CDR2 YFSETQ. CDR3 amino acids: CASSFFGSSYEQYF. For the CDR3, the DNA is TGCGCCAGCAGCTTTTTCGGTAGCTCCTACGAGCAGTACTTC.

The J gene is TRBJ2-7, the V gene TRBV5-1; 7 bases fit TRBD2. V shed 0 bases, J shed 4 bases, and the junction held 7 bases outside the gene matches. This CDR3 has 15 residues. CDR1 is SGHRS, CDR2 YFSETQ, per germline. The CDR3 DNA reads as TGCGCCAGCAGCTTGGAGGCTAGCGGACATTACGAGCAGTACTTC. Its protein is CASSLEASGHYEQYF. The whole variable domain, filled in from reference TRBV5-1 and TRBJ2-7, reads KAGVTQTPRYLIKTRGQQVTLSCSPISGHRSVSWYQQTPGQGLQFLFEYFSETQRNKGNFPGRFSGRQFSNSRSEMNVSTLELGDSALYLCASSLEASGHYEQYFGPGTRLTVT.

The chain links TRBV27 to TRBJ2-5; 12 nucleotides match TRBD2. V lost 3 bases and J lost 5; bases outside the gene matches: 4. This CDR3 spans 15 amino acids. The V gene's germline CDR1 is MNHEY and CDR2 SMNVEV (reference sequence). The CDR3 DNA reads TGTGCCAGCAGTTTGACTAGCGGGAGCCTTGAGACCCAGTACTTC. It codes for CASSLTSGSLETQYF.

This clone occurred a few times. The V call is TRBV5-4, the J call TRBJ2-7; TRBD1 agrees at 12 bases. Germline V CDR1 and CDR2: SGHNT, YYREEE (reference sequence). The CDR3 has 15 amino acids. After removal of 4 bases from V and 2 bases from J, the junction contained 4 bases not matched to a gene. The CDR3 region is CASSPGTGGTYEQYF. The DNA of the CDR3 is TGTGCCAGCAGCCCCGGGACAGGGGGCACCTACGAGCAGTACTTC. Full variable domain (outside the CDR3, taken from reference TRBV5-4 and TRBJ2-7): ETGVTQSPTHLIKTRGQQVTLRCSSQSGHNTVSWYQQALGQGPQFIFQYYREEENGRGNFPPRFSGLQFPNYSSELNVNALELDDSALYLCASSPGTGGTYEQYFGPGTRLTVT.

The J gene is TRBJ2-2, the V gene TRBV4-2; 10 bases align to TRBD2. The germline gives CDR1 LGHNA, CDR2 YNFKEQ. The CDR3 sequence is 15 residues long. V shed 5 bases and J 3 bases; nucleotides not matched to a gene: 3. The CDR3 DNA sequence: TGTGCCAGCAGCGGCCTAGCGGGAGACACCGGGGAGCTGTTTTTT. It specifies CASSGLAGDTGELFF.

The chain carries TRBV28 and TRBJ2-2; 9 nucleotides agree with TRBD2. V was clipped by 6 bases and J by 2 bases; unmatched bases: 13. The germline gives CDR1 MDHEN, CDR2 SYDVKM. The length of the CDR3 is 18 residues. The CDR3 here is CASSATGSLAGNTGELFF. As DNA, the CDR3 is TGTGCCAGCAGCGCGACGGGAAGCCTAGCGGGAAACACCGGGGAGCTGTTTTTT.

The chain uses TRBV28 and TRBJ2-7, with D unresolved. The CDR3 is 12 residues long. Trimming removed 6 bases from V and 1 base from J, with 7 bases in between. The germline gives CDR1 MDHEN, CDR2 SYDVKM. The DNA of the CDR3 is TGTGCCAGCAGCCCGTATTCCTACGAGCAGTACTTC. Translation gives CASSPYSYEQYF.

This clone was recorded only once. The chain is built from TRBV19 and TRBJ2-7; 7 bases align to TRBD1. Unmatched junction bases numbered 6, after V lost 4 bases and J lost 0 bases. This CDR3 is 15 amino acids long. CDR1 and CDR2 (germline): LNHDA, SQIVND (reference sequence). In nucleotides, the CDR3 is TGTGCCAGTAGTAGCGGACAGGCGAGCTCCTACGAGCAGTACTTC. It codes for CASSSGQASSYEQYF.

This rearrangement joins TRBV7-9 to TRBJ2-1; 13 bases map to TRBD2. CDR3 length: 16 residues. Looked up from germline, CDR1 is SEHNR and CDR2 is FQNEAQ (reference sequence). The V segment lost 2 bases and the J segment 8 bases; nucleotides outside the gene matches: 6. The CDR3 loop reads CASSLQTSGRADEQFF. The CDR3 DNA reads TGTGCCAGCAGCTTACAAACTAGCGGGAGGGCCGATGAGCAGTTCTTC.

The DNA for the CDR3 is TGTGCCAGCAGCCAAGAATCACGGGGCTACACCTTC. It codes for CASSQESRGYTF. The chain recombines TRBV4-2 with TRBJ1-2; no definite D call. Germline V lookup: CDR1 LGHNA, CDR2 YNFKEQ. The CDR3 has 12 residues. Trimming took off 0 bases at V and 8 bases at J, with 7 bases between the two ends.

This chain links TRBV28 with TRBJ2-2, with D perhaps matching TRBD1 (5 bases). Germline assignment: CDR1 MDHEN and CDR2 SYDVKM. The CDR3 contains 14 residues. V lost 2 bases to trimming and J lost 3 bases, with 7 bases between them. The CDR3 DNA reads TGTGCCAGCAGTTTACAGGGTCACACCGGGGAGCTGTTTTTT. Protein sequence: CASSLQGHTGELFF. Variable domain in full (rest from reference TRBV28 and TRBJ2-2): DVKVTQSSRYLVKRTGEKVFLECVQDMDHENMFWYRQDPGLGLRLIYFSYDVKMKEKGDIPEGYSVSREKKERFSLILESASTNQTSMYLCASSLQGHTGELFFGEGSRLTVL.

The chain combines TRBV4-1 with TRBJ2-3; a possible D gene is TRBD2 (6 bases). V was trimmed by 0 bases and J by 2 bases, leaving 15 bases between them. The CDR3 is 17 amino acids. The germline CDR1 and CDR2 sequences are MGHRA and YSYEKL. Written as DNA, the CDR3 is TGCGCCAGCAGCCAAGATCCGCTTCCGGACTACACAGATACGCAGTATTTT. Its translation is CASSQDPLPDYTDTQYF.

This clone was picked up one time. This chain uses TRBV11-3 with TRBJ2-3; weak D call: TRBD2 (5 bases). V was shortened by 5 bases and J by 6 bases, with 12 bases between the two germline ends. This CDR3 region has 13 residues. Germline lookup yields CDR1 SGHNT and CDR2 YENEEA. The CDR3 spells CASSPGSGDTQYF. DNA for the CDR3: TGTGCCAGCAGCCCGGGGTCGGGGGATACGCAGTATTTT. The full variable domain, in which reference TRBV11-3 and TRBJ2-3 provide the parts outside the CDR3, is EAGVVQSPRYKIIEKKQPVAFWCNPISGHNTLYWYLQNLGQGPELLIRYENEEAVDDSQLPKDRFSAERLKGVDSTLKIQPAELGDSAVYLCASSPGSGDTQYFGPGTRLTVL.

This sequence joins TRBV6-4 and TRBJ1-3; tentatively, D is TRBD1 (5 bases). From germline, CDR1 is MRHNA and CDR2 SNTAGT. The germline V and J ends were trimmed by 7 bases and 0 bases, with 13 bases remaining between them. CDR3 length: 15 amino acids. The CDR3 is CASIWTPVSGNTIYF. The DNA of the CDR3 is TGTGCCAGCATCTGGACACCGGTCTCTGGAAACACCATATATTTT.

This sequence joins TRBV11-2 and TRBJ1-4; D is unresolved. V was shortened by 3 bases and J by 0 bases, with 11 bases between the two germline ends. CDR1 and CDR2 from the germline V gene are SGHAT and FQNNGV. The length of the CDR3 is 16 residues. CDR3: CASSFFPGATNEKLFF. In nucleotides, the CDR3 is TGTGCCAGCAGCTTTTTTCCGGGAGCAACTAATGAAAAACTGTTTTTT.

The V gene is TRBV7-9, the J gene TRBJ2-7; the D is unclear. The CDR3 contains 14 residues. Deletions cut 5 bases from V and 7 bases from J, with 18 bases between. Per germline, CDR1 SEHNR and CDR2 FQNEAQ (reference sequence). CDR3 sequence reads: CASSQTPGSGEQYF. The CDR3 region has the DNA TGTGCCAGCAGCCAAACGCCGGGTTCGGGTGAGCAGTACTTC.

The chain has TRBV7-9 and TRBJ2-7; maybe TRBD2 (6 bases). The CDR3 is made up of 15 amino acids. CDR1 SEHNR and CDR2 FQNEAQ come from the germline V gene (reference sequence). V shed 4 bases and J shed 1 base, with 14 bases lying between them. CDR3 sequence: CASSYSGTESYEQYF. The CDR3 DNA is TGTGCCAGCAGCTATTCCGGGACTGAATCCTACGAGCAGTACTTC.

The chain combines TRBV4-2 with TRBJ1-5; D not resolved. Per germline, CDR1 LGHNA and CDR2 YNFKEQ. Trimming left V 1 base short and J 5 bases short, with 6 bases between. The CDR3 has 13 amino acids. The CDR3 DNA reads TGTGCCAGCAGCCAAGGGGGTCATCAGCCCCAGCATTTT. It yields the protein CASSQGGHQPQHF.

The chain recombines TRBV5-5 with TRBJ2-7; TRBD2 aligns across 8 bases. Germline trimming cut 0 bases from V and 4 bases from J; bases unmatched to any gene: 6. The CDR3 contains 15 residues. The germline CDR1 and CDR2 sequences are SGHKS and YYEKEE (reference sequence). The CDR3 DNA reads TGTGCCAGCAGCTTGGGCGGGGGGCTGATTTACGAGCAGTACTTC. Amino acids: CASSLGGGLIYEQYF.

The table lists this clone with a count of one. Here the CDR3 reads CASSQDTYRSLGSAGYTF. CDR3 nucleotides: TGCGCCAGCAGCCAAGATACTTATAGGAGCCTGGGGTCGGCTGGCTACACCTTC. The chain combines TRBV4-3 with TRBJ1-2; D is ambiguous. CDR1 and CDR2 from the germline V gene are LGHNA and YSLEER. This CDR3 is 18 amino acids long. V was shortened by 0 bases and J by 7 bases, with 24 bases between the two germline ends.

The rearrangement links TRBV7-9 to TRBJ2-1; TRBD2 matches 10 bases. Unmatched junction bases numbered 2, after V lost 3 bases and J lost 0 bases. The CDR3 is 16 amino acids. Germline values: CDR1 SEHNR, CDR2 FQNEAQ (reference sequence). CDR3 sequence: CASSFPSGGSYNEQFF. CDR3 nucleotides: TGTGCCAGCAGCTTCCCTAGCGGGGGCTCCTACAATGAGCAGTTCTTC. Filled out from reference TRBV7-9 and TRBJ2-1, the complete variable domain reads DTGVSQNPRHKITKRGQNVTFRCDPISEHNRLYWYRQTLGQGPEFLTYFQNEAQLEKSRLLSDRFSAERPKGSFSTLEIQRTEQGDSAMYLCASSFPSGGSYNEQFFGPGTRLTVL.

The V call is TRBV19, the J call TRBJ2-7, with 7 bases that match TRBD1. CDR3 size: 14 residues. Germline V lookup: CDR1 LNHDA, CDR2 SQIVND (reference sequence). After removal of 3 bases from V and 3 bases from J, the junction contained 5 bases not matched to a gene. The CDR3 is CASSILGGSYEQYF. CDR3 in DNA: TGTGCCAGTAGTATTCTAGGGGGCAGCTACGAGCAGTACTTC. The full variable domain, its missing parts supplied by reference TRBV19 and TRBJ2-7, is DGGITQSPKYLFRKEGQNVTLSCEQNLNHDAMYWYRQDPGQGLRLIYYSQIVNDFQKGDIAEGYSVSREKKESFPLTVTSAQKNPTAFYLCASSILGGSYEQYFGPGTRLTVT.

CDR3: CASSPLEGSEQYF. The CDR3 DNA sequence: TGTGCCAGCAGTCCCTTAGAGGGCTCCGAGCAGTACTTC. This sequence joins TRBV28 and TRBJ2-7, with a tentative D call TRBD2 (5 bases). Trimming removed 5 bases at V and 6 bases at J, with 14 bases between. Germline CDR1 is MDHEN and CDR2 is SYDVKM. The CDR3 is 13 residues long.